A single count supports the clone carrying this T cell receptor (beta chain). In the original analysis: Quantification of nucleated cells was approximated via reference gene primer amplification. The assay was immunoSEQ multiplex PCR, and TCRdb's table has in-frame clones only and misses some. That table is the source of V, J and clone size, and D and trimming were worked out from the DNA. The table lists approximately 130,000 clones, roughly 79% of them singletons, with 20% to 30% in the top ten. These data belong to a study of blood T cell repertoires in COVID-19. About the study: The United States, Italy and Spain provided the acute and convalescent COVID-19 samples. PBMCs, B-cell-depleted T cells, or T cells were the source of the cDNA or gDNA that made up the material.

CDR1 is SGHVS, CDR2 FQNEAQ, per germline. V gave up 4 bases and J gave up 0 bases, with 13 bases separating them. The CDR3 totals 16 residues. The sequence was obtained from a human donor in a cohort sampled during active COVID-19. The specimen was peripheral blood. The rearrangement links TRBV7-8 to TRBJ1-5; perhaps TRBD1 as D (6 bases). Written as DNA, the CDR3 is TGTGCCAGCAGCTCTTACCGGGACACTAGCAATCAGCCCCAGCATTTT. It translates to CASSSYRDTSNQPQHF.